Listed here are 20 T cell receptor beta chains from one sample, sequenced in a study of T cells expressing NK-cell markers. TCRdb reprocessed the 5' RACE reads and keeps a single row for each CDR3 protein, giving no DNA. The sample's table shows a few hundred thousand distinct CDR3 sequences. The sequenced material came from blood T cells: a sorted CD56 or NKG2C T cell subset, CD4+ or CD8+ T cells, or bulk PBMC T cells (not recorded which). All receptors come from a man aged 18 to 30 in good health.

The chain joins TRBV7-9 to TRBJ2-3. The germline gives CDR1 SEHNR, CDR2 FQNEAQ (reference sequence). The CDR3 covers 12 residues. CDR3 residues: CASSATGDTQYF.

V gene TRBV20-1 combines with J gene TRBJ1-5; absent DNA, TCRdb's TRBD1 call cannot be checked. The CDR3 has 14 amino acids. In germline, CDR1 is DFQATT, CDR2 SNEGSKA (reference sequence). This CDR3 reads CSAGAAGINQPQHF.

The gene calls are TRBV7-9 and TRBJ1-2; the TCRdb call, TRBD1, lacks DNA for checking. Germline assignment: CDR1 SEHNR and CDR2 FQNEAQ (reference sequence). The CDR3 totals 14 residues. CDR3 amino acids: CASSPNRDGYGYTF.

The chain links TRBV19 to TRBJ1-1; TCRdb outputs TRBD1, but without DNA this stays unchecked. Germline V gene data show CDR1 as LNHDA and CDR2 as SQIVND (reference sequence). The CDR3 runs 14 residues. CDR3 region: CASRGQGQNTEAFF.

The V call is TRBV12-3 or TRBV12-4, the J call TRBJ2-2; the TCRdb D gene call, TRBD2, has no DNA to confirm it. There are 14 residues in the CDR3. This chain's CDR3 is CASSYAGYTGELFF.

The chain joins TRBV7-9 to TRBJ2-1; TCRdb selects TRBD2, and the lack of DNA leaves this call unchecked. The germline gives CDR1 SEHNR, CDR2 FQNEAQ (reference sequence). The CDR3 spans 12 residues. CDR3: CASSQTRAEQFF.

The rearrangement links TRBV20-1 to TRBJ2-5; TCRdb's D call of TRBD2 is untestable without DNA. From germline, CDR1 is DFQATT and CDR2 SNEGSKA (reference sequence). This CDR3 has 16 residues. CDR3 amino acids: CSASQAAGGSQETQYF.

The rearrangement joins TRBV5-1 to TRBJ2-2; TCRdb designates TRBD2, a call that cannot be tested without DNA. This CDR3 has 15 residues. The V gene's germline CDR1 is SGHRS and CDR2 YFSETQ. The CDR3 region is CASSFTSGSPGELFF. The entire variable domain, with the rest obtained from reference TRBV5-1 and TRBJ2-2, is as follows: KAGVTQTPRYLIKTRGQQVTLSCSPISGHRSVSWYQQTPGQGLQFLFEYFSETQRNKGNFPGRFSGRQFSNSRSEMNVSTLELGDSALYLCASSFTSGSPGELFFGEGSRLTVL.

CDR3 loop: CASSPTTTVNEQFF. The V gene is TRBV12-3 or TRBV12-4, the J gene TRBJ2-1; the D gene TCRdb calls, TRBD1, cannot be checked with no DNA. The CDR3 is 14 amino acids.

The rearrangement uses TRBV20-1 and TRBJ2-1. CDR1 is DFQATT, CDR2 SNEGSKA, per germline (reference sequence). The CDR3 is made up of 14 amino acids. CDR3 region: CSARDLLRHNEQFF.

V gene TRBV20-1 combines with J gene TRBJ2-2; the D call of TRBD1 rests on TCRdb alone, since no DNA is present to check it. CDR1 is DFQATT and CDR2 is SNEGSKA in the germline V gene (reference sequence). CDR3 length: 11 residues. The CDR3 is CSAQGTSELFF.

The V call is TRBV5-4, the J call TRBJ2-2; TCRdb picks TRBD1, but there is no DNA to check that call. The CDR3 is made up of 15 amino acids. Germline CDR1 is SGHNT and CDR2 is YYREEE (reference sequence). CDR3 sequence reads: CASSLWGRATGELFF.

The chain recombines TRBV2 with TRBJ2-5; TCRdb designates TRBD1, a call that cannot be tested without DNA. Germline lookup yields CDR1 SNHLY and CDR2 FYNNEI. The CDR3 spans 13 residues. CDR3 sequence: CASTAGGLETQYF.

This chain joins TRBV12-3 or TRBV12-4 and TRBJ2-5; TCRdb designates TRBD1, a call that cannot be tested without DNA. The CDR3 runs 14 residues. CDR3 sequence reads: CASRAQGGKETQYF.

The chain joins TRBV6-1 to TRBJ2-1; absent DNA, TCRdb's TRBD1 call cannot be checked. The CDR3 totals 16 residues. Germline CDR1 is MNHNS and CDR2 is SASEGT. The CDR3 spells CASSPLETRGWNEQFF.

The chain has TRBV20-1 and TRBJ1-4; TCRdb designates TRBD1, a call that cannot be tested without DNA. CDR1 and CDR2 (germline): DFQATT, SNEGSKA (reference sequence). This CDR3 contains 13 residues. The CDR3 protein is CSAAGQGNEKLFF.

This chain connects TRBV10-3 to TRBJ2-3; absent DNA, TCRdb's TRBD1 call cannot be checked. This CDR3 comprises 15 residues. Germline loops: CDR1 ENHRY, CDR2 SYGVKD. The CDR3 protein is CAISLQGAGTDTQYF.

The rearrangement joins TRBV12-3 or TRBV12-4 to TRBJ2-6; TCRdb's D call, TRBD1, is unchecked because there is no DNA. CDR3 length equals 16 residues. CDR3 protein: CASETGGYSGANVLTF.

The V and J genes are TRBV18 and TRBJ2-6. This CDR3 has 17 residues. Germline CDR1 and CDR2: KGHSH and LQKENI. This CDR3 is CASSPPAGSSGANVLTF.

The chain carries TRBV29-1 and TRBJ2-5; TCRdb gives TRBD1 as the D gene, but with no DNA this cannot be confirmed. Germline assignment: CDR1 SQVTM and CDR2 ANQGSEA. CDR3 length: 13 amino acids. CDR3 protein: CSVRDRVLETQYF.